This T cell receptor (beta chain) derives from a study of regulatory T cells in long-lasting Graves disease. On the study more broadly: Newly diagnosed Graves' patients had under 3 months of antithyroid drugs.

General study points: Persistent disease was associated with favored TRBV28 usage and with favored use of TRBJ1-2 and TRBJ2-5. Relative to newly diagnosed Graves' patients, persistent ones had lower TCR diversity.

TCR beta libraries were built with iRepertoire HTBI primers and Arm-PCR of CDR3 regions. TCRdb ran MiXCR on the multiplex PCR reads and lists one entry per CDR3 protein. Here the sample spans 250,000 to 300,000 distinct CDR3 sequences, 15% to 20% being singletons. This clonotype showed up many times. What it binds is unknown. Specified time point: newly diagnosed GD, antithyroid drugs for less than 3 months. From RNA extracted from PBMCs, the TCR library was made. With 5 bases clipped from V and 12 bases from J, the junction kept 10 bases outside the gene matches. This CDR3 region has 12 residues. Per the germline V gene, CDR1 is DFQATT and CDR2 is SNEGSKA (reference sequence). This sample was shared with a second study, whose subject was T cells in Graves' hyperthyroidism and ophthalmopathy.

The clonotype was recovered from a woman in her thirties with Graves disease. The rearrangement joins TRBV20-1 to TRBJ2-1, with TRBD1 identical over 7 bases. The starting material was peripheral blood mononuclear cells (PBMCs), obtained at new diagnosis, from a patient treated with antithyroid drugs. CDR3 nucleotide sequence: TGCAGTGCTCCCCGCGACAGGGCCCTGCAGTTCTTC. Encoded protein: CSAPRDRALQFF.